This record concerns one T cell receptor beta chain sequence. Trimming took 1 base from V and 3 from J, leaving 9 bases between them. The CDR3 sequence is 15 residues long. Per the germline V gene, CDR1 is KGHSH and CDR2 is LQKENI. The data belong to a study of shared clonotypes between healthy human individuals. Here immunoSEQ multiplex PCR was the method, and the copy in TCRdb shows in-frame clones only, minus some. The sample holds approximately 2.5 million clones, approximately 93% seen once. Sequenced input: naive CD4+ T cells from PBMCs. Subset indicated: CD45RA+ positively selected. The TCR originated in a man aged 18 to 30 in good health. Some clones in this sample may be carry-over from other donors' samples. This chain connects TRBV18 to TRBJ2-2, with D possibly being TRBD1 (6 bases). The CDR3 sequence is CASSPRQVDTGELFF. In DNA, the CDR3 is TGTGCCAGCTCACCACGACAGGTCGACACCGGGGAGCTGTTTTTT.